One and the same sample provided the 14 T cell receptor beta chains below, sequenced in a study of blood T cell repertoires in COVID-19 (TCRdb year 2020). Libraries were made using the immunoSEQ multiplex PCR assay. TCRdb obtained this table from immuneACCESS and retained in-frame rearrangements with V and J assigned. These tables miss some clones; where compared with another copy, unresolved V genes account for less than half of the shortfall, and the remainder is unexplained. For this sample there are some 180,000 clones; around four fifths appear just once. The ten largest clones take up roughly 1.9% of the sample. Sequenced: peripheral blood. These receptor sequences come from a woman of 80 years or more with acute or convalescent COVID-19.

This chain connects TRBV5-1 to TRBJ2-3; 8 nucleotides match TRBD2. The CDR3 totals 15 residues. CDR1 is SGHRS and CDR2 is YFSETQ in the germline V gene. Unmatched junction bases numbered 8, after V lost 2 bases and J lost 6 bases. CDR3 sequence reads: CASSFLGLAVDTQYF. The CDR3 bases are TGCGCCAGCAGCTTCCTAGGACTAGCCGTTGATACGCAGTATTTT.

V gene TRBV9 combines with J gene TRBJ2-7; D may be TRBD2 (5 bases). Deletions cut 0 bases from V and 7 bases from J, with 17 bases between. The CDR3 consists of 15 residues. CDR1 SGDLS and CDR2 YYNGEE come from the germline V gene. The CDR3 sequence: CASSVGPSSGGEQYF. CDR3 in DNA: TGTGCCAGCAGCGTAGGACCTAGCTCTGGCGGGGAGCAGTACTTC.

The CDR3 loop is CASSLTGAGANVLTF. CDR3 coding DNA: TGCGCCAGCAGCTTGACGGGGGCTGGGGCCAACGTCCTGACTTTC. This chain uses TRBV5-1 with TRBJ2-6; D is possibly TRBD2 (6 bases). In germline, CDR1 is SGHRS, CDR2 YFSETQ. The CDR3 is made up of 15 amino acids. Trimming stripped 1 base from V and 2 bases from J, with 7 bases between.

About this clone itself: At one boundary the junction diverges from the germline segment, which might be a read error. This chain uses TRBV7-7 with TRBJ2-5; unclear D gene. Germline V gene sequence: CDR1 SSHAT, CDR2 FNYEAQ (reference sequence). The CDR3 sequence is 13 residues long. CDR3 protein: CASSLEAGETQYF. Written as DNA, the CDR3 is TGTGCTAGCAGCTTAGAAGCCGGGGAGACCCAGTACTTC.

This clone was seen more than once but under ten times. The CDR3: CASSPQGRWTQYF. The DNA of the CDR3 is TGTGCCAGCAGCCCCCAGGGCCGGTGGACCCAGTACTTC. The chain uses TRBV3-1 (or the pseudogene TRBV3-2) and TRBJ2-5; D perhaps matches TRBD1 (5 bases). Looked up from germline, CDR1 is LGHDT and CDR2 is YNNKEL (reference sequence). V lost 4 bases and J lost 7, with 13 bases in between. This CDR3 comprises 13 residues.

In DNA, the CDR3 is TGTGCCACCAGCCCAAGGGGACAGGGTATGAATGAGCAGTTCTTC. It codes for CATSPRGQGMNEQFF. The chain employs TRBV15 and TRBJ2-1; TRBD1 matches at 9 bases. This CDR3 has 15 residues. Germline V gives CDR1 LNHNV, CDR2 YYDKDF (reference sequence). The V and J ends lost 5 bases and 7 bases, in that order; junction bases with no gene match: 9. The whole variable domain, remainder taken from reference TRBV15 and TRBJ2-1, is DAMVIQNPRYQVTQFGKPVTLSCSQTLNHNVMYWYQQKSSQAPKLLFHYYDKDFNNEADTPDNFQSRRPNTSFCFLDIRSPGLGDTAMYLCATSPRGQGMNEQFFGPGTRLTVL.

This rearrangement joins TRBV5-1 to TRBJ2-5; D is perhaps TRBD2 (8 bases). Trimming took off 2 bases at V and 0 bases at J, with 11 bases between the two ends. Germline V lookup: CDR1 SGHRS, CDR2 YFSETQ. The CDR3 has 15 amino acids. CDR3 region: CASSFGRGHQETQYF. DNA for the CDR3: TGCGCCAGCAGCTTCGGGAGGGGGCACCAAGAGACCCAGTACTTC.

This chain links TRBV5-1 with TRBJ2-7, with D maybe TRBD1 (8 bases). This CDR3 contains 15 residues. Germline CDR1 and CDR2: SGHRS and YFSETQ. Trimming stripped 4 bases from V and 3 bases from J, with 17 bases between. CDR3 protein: CASSADRGGGYEQYF. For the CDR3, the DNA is TGCGCCAGCAGCGCAGACAGGGGAGGGGGCTACGAGCAGTACTTC.

In nucleotides, the CDR3 is TGTGCCAGCAGTGAAGGGACAGGGAATAGGTTTTTT. It codes for CASSEGTGNRFF. The rearrangement uses TRBV6-1 and TRBJ1-4; 8 bases agree with TRBD1. Germline assignment: CDR1 MNHNS and CDR2 SASEGT. V dropped 1 base and J dropped 16; count of bases not matched to a gene: 5. This CDR3 has 12 residues.

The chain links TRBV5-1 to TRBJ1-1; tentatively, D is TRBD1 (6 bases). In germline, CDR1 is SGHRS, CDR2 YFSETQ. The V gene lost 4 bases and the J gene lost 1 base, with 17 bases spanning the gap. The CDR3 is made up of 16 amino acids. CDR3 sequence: CASSRVVGGKNTEAFF. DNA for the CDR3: TGCGCCAGCAGCCGGGTAGTTGGGGGCAAGAACACTGAAGCTTTCTTT.

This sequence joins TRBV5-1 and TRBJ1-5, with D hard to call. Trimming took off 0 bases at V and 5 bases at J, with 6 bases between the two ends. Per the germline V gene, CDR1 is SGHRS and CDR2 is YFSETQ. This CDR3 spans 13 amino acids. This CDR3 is CASSLDSDQPQHF. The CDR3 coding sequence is TGCGCCAGCAGCTTGGATTCTGATCAGCCCCAGCATTTT.

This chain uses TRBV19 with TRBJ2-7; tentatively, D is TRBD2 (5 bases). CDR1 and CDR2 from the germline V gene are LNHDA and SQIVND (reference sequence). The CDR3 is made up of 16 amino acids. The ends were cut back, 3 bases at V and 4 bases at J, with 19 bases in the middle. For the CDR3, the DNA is TGTGCCAGTAGTATCCTCCTTTCCGGACTGGGTTACGAGCAGTACTTC. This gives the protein CASSILLSGLGYEQYF.

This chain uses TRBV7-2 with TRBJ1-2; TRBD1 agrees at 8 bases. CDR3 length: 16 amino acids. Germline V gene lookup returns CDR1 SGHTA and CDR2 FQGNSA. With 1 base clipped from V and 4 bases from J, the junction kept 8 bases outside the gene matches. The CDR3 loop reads CASSLEGRGQVYGYTF. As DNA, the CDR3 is TGTGCCAGCAGCTTAGAAGGCAGGGGGCAGGTCTATGGCTACACCTTC.

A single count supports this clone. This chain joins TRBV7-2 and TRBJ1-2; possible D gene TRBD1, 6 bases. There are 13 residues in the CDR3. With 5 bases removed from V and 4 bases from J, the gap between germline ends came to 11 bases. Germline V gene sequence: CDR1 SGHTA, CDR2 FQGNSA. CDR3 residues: CASSPRGLYGYTF. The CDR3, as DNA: TGTGCCAGCAGCCCCAGGGGTCTCTATGGCTACACCTTC.